The 24 T cell receptor beta chains given below trace back to one sample, sequenced in a study of patients and donors after allogeneic stem cell transplantation. TCRdb re-analysed the RT-PCR reads in MiXCR, keeping a single row per CDR3 protein. The sample gives some 960,000 distinct CDR3 sequences, roughly 18% of which show up once; 5% to 6.5% is in the top ten. The sequenced sample consisted of blood, either unsorted or a sorted T cell fraction (not recorded which). All receptors derive from a human donor who was either an allogeneic HSCT recipient or a stem cell or donor lymphocyte infusion donor (not recorded which). It is not recorded whose cells these are; they may come from a transplant donor.

This sequence joins TRBV18 and TRBJ2-7; D may correspond to TRBD1 or TRBD2 (5 bases each). The V gene lost 3 bases and the J gene lost 9 bases, with 18 bases spanning the gap. Germline V gives CDR1 KGHSH, CDR2 LQKENI. CDR3 length equals 14 residues. CDR3 bases: TGTGCCAGCTCACCCGGAGAGGGGTTAAGGTGGCAGTACTTC. Amino acids: CASSPGEGLRWQYF.

The chain couples TRBV7-9 to TRBJ2-1; D call uncertain. This CDR3 is built from 13 residues. CDR1 and CDR2 from the germline V gene are SEHNR and FQNEAQ (reference sequence). Trimming took off 3 bases at V and 8 bases at J, with 11 bases between the two ends. As DNA, the CDR3 is TGTGCCAGCAGCTTCCTTAATGCTTATGAGCAGTTCTTC. It yields the protein CASSFLNAYEQFF. The full variable domain, its missing parts supplied by reference TRBV7-9 and TRBJ2-1, is DTGVSQNPRHKITKRGQNVTFRCDPISEHNRLYWYRQTLGQGPEFLTYFQNEAQLEKSRLLSDRFSAERPKGSFSTLEIQRTEQGDSAMYLCASSFLNAYEQFFGPGTRLTVL.

The chain is built from TRBV13 and TRBJ2-3, with D perhaps matching TRBD2 (5 bases). With 6 bases removed from V and 2 bases from J, the gap between germline ends came to 15 bases. CDR1 is PRHDT and CDR2 is FYEKMQ in the germline V gene (reference sequence). CDR3 length: 15 amino acids. Here the CDR3 reads CASRRTSLYTDTQYF. CDR3 in DNA: TGTGCCAGCAGGCGGACTTCCCTTTACACAGATACGCAGTATTTT. Together with reference TRBV13 and TRBJ2-3, the CDR3 gives the full variable domain: AAGVIQSPRHLIKEKRETATLKCYPIPRHDTVYWYQQGPGQDPQFLISFYEKMQSDKGSIPDRFSAQQFSDYHSELNMSSLELGDSALYFCASRRTSLYTDTQYFGPGTRLTVL.

The V and J genes are TRBV11-2 and TRBJ2-1; 10 nucleotides line up with TRBD2. Germline V gives CDR1 SGHAT, CDR2 FQNNGV. The CDR3 sequence is 18 residues long. J lost 4 bases, V lost 1 base, and 10 bases had no gene match. CDR3 protein: CASSLVKSGGAPYNEQFF. CDR3 bases: TGTGCCAGCAGCTTAGTAAAGAGCGGGGGGGCACCTTACAATGAGCAGTTCTTC.

This clonotype occurred a few times. The chain uses TRBV11-3 and TRBJ2-3; D is unresolved. This CDR3 is built from 16 residues. CDR1 is SGHNT, CDR2 YENEEA, per germline. V was shortened by 7 bases and J by 0 bases, with 17 bases between the two germline ends. For the CDR3, the DNA is TGTGCCAGCACCTCCCCCGGCGGAGCTAGCACAGATACGCAGTATTTT. Its translation: CASTSPGGASTDTQYF.

This chain uses TRBV29-1 with TRBJ2-5; no firm D call. Germline-derived CDR1 and CDR2 are SQVTM and ANQGSEA. CDR3 length equals 12 residues. V was pared by 7 bases and J by 2 bases, with 11 bases between. The DNA of the CDR3 is TGCAGCGCTGGACGGGTACAAGAGACCCAGTACTTC. It codes for CSAGRVQETQYF.

CDR3 sequence: CASSLPWREVPDTQYF. The CDR3 DNA is TGTGCCAGCAGTCTCCCCTGGCGGGAGGTTCCAGATACGCAGTATTTT. The chain couples TRBV6-1 to TRBJ2-3, with 8 bases that match TRBD2. The J segment lost 4 bases and the V segment lost 5 bases, leaving 11 bases of the junction unmatched. Looked up from germline, CDR1 is MNHNS and CDR2 is SASEGT. This CDR3 has 16 amino acids.

This clonotype was detected a few times. V is TRBV10-3 and J is TRBJ1-2, with 9 bases that match TRBD1. There are 16 residues in the CDR3. V shed 2 bases and J 4 bases; nucleotides not matched to a gene: 8. Germline CDR1 reads ENHRY; CDR2 reads SYGVKD. The CDR3 DNA sequence: TGTGCCATCAGTGAGCCACGGGACAGGGTGAGCTATGGCTACACCTTC. Its translation: CAISEPRDRVSYGYTF.

The rearrangement joins TRBV20-1 to TRBJ2-1; 9 bases agree with TRBD2. The CDR3 contains 15 residues. V lost 5 bases and J lost 4; bases outside the gene matches: 9. Germline assignment: CDR1 DFQATT and CDR2 SNEGSKA (reference sequence). The CDR3 bases are TGCAGTGCTTCTTCGACTAGCGGAAATTACAATGAGCAGTTCTTC. This sequence encodes CSASSTSGNYNEQFF.

This clonotype was seen only a few times. The junction does not match germline at one end; this may be a read error. This chain connects TRBV12-3 or TRBV12-4 to TRBJ1-5; D is unclear. The CDR3 totals 14 residues. CDR3: CACRVGYGNQPQHF. CDR3 nucleotides: TGTGCCTGCAGAGTGGGATATGGGAATCAGCCCCAGCATTTT.

This clonotype has only one observation. V usage is TRBV20-1 and J usage is TRBJ1-6; 8 nucleotides agree with TRBD1. V lost 0 bases, J lost 8 bases, and 3 bases stayed unmatched. Germline assignment: CDR1 DFQATT and CDR2 SNEGSKA (reference sequence). This CDR3 region has 14 residues. CDR3 amino acids: CSARDLQGDSPLHF. As DNA, the CDR3 is TGCAGTGCTAGAGATCTACAGGGGGATTCACCCCTCCACTTT.

This clonotype was seen ten or more times. V and J are TRBV7-9 and TRBJ1-1, with no clear D. V lost 5 bases and J lost 1, with 5 bases in between. The CDR3 contains 12 residues. The germline V gene encodes CDR1 SEHNR and CDR2 FQNEAQ (reference sequence). In DNA form, the CDR3 reads TGTGCCAGCAGCACAAAGAACACTGAAGCTTTCTTT. Residues: CASSTKNTEAFF.

This clonotype showed up just a few times. This chain joins TRBV9 and TRBJ2-7; D might be TRBD1 (5 bases). The germline V gene encodes CDR1 SGDLS and CDR2 YYNGEE. V was clipped by 0 bases and J by 0 bases, with 13 bases between them. The CDR3 loop spans 16 amino acids. As DNA, the CDR3 is TGTGCCAGCAGCGTAGGATTGACAGCCAGCTCCTACGAGCAGTACTTC. Amino acids: CASSVGLTASSYEQYF.

The chain has TRBV28 and TRBJ1-5; D unresolved. Trimming took off 5 bases at V and 7 bases at J, with 9 bases between the two ends. The CDR3 has 12 residues. Germline lookup yields CDR1 MDHEN and CDR2 SYDVKM. CDR3: CASSPPQQPQHF. The CDR3 DNA is TGTGCCAGCAGTCCCCCACAACAGCCCCAGCATTTT.

V and J are TRBV7-6 and TRBJ1-6; D is perhaps TRBD1 (5 bases). The CDR3 has 16 amino acids. The V end was cut by 1 base, the J end by 8 bases, with 15 bases between. In germline, CDR1 is SGHVS, CDR2 FNYEAQ. The CDR3 bases are TGTGCCAGCAGCTTAGTCTTTAGGGGAAGGGATTCACCCCTCCACTTT. As protein: CASSLVFRGRDSPLHF.

This clonotype was found a few times. This chain joins TRBV20-1 and TRBJ2-2, with D unresolved. The V end was cut by 3 bases, the J end by 5 bases, with 7 bases between. In germline, CDR1 is DFQATT, CDR2 SNEGSKA (reference sequence). The CDR3 totals 12 residues. DNA for the CDR3: TGCAGTGCTAGCTTCGTAACCGGGGAGCTGTTTTTT. Amino acids: CSASFVTGELFF.

This clonotype was counted only a few times. The chain recombines TRBV14 with TRBJ2-7; possibly TRBD2 for D (5 bases). V gave up 4 bases and J gave up 2 bases, with 12 bases separating them. The length of the CDR3 is 14 residues. The germline V gene has CDR1 SGHDN and CDR2 FVKESK. The CDR3 nucleotides read TGTGCCAGCAGCCGCGAGGGTAAACCCTACGAGCAGTACTTC. Translated: CASSREGKPYEQYF.

This clonotype was seen a handful of times. The chain uses TRBV24-1 and TRBJ1-1; D remains ambiguous. This CDR3 spans 12 amino acids. V lost 5 bases, J lost 3 bases, and 6 bases lay in between. Looked up from germline, CDR1 is KGHDR and CDR2 is SFDVKD. The CDR3 reads CATSGVYTEAFF. Written as DNA, the CDR3 is TGTGCCACCAGTGGGGTGTACACTGAAGCTTTCTTT.

This clonotype was detected a few times. The genes are TRBV3-1 and TRBJ2-5, with TRBD1 as a possible D gene (5 bases). The germline gives CDR1 LGHDT, CDR2 YNNKEL (reference sequence). CDR3 length: 15 residues. V lost 0 bases to trimming and J lost 8 bases, with 16 bases between them. CDR3 sequence: CASSQDIVPTGTQYF. The DNA of the CDR3 is TGTGCCAGCAGCCAAGATATTGTCCCCACAGGTACCCAGTACTTC.

This chain links TRBV20-1 with TRBJ1-4; the match to TRBD1 covers 8 bases. Germline assignment: CDR1 DFQATT and CDR2 SNEGSKA (reference sequence). The CDR3 has 15 residues. Losses at the gene ends were 5 bases for V and 8 bases for J; bases not matched to a gene: 13. CDR3 nucleotide sequence: TGCAGTGCTTTCGTCAGGGGGCGCGAAGGAGAAAAACTGTTTTTT. It codes for CSAFVRGREGEKLFF.

The table lists this clonotype with a few counts. The V call is TRBV12-3 or TRBV12-4, the J call TRBJ2-2; 8 bases are a match to TRBD1. V was pared by 6 bases and J by 1 base, with 4 bases of the junction left unmatched. The CDR3 covers 15 residues. The CDR3 is CASRSQGENTGELFF. In nucleotides, the CDR3 is TGTGCCAGCAGATCACAGGGGGAGAACACCGGGGAGCTGTTTTTT.

This clonotype was counted between two and nine times. The chain uses TRBV7-2 and TRBJ1-1; 8 nucleotides match TRBD1. The CDR3 spans 15 residues. Germline V gives CDR1 SGHTA, CDR2 FQGNSA. V was pared by 1 base and J by 6 bases, with 7 bases of the junction left unmatched. CDR3 nucleotide sequence: TGTGCCAGCAGCTTAGGGGGGGACAGGAGGGCTGAAGCTTTCTTT. It is translated as CASSLGGDRRAEAFF.

The V call is TRBV27, the J call TRBJ2-2, with D possibly called TRBD1 or TRBD2 (5 bases each). This CDR3 contains 15 residues. Trimming removed 3 bases at V and 4 bases at J, with 12 bases between. Germline CDR1 reads MNHEY; CDR2 reads SMNVEV (reference sequence). CDR3 sequence: CASSFEGPGTGELFF. The CDR3 nucleotides read TGTGCCAGCAGTTTTGAGGGGCCGGGCACCGGGGAGCTGTTTTTT.

This clonotype has more than one count but fewer than ten. The rearrangement uses TRBV29-1 and TRBJ1-2; D is uncertain. This CDR3 is built from 13 residues. Trimming cost V 3 bases and J 4 bases, with 12 bases left between them. In germline, CDR1 is SQVTM, CDR2 ANQGSEA. In DNA, the CDR3 is TGCAGCGTTGATCCCGGAAAATCCTATGGCTACACCTTC. It specifies CSVDPGKSYGYTF.